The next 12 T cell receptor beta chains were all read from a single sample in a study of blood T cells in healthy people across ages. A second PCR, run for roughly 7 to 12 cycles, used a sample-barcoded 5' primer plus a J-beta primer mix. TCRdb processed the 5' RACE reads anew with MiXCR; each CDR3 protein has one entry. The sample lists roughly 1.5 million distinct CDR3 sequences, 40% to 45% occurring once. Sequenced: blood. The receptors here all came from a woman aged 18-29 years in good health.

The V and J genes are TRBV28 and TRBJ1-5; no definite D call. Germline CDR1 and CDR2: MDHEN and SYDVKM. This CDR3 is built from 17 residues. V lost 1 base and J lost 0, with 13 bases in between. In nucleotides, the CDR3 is TGTGCCAGCAGTTTATTATGGCAGCTCGCTAGCAATCAGCCCCAGCATTTT. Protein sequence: CASSLLWQLASNQPQHF.

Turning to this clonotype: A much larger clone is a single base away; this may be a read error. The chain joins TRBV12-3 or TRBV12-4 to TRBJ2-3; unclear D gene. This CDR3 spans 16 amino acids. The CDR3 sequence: CACSFSGSLVTDTQYF. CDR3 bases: TGTGCCTGCAGTTTTTCGGGCTCTTTGGTCACAGATACGCAGTATTTT.

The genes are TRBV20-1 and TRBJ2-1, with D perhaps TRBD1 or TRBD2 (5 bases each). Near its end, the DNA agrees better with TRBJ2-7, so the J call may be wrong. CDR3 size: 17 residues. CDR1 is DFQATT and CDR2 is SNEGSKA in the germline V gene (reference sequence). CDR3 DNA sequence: TGCAGTGCTCAGCTACCGGGACGGATTAGCTCCTACAATGAGCAGTACTTC. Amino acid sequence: CSAQLPGRISSYNEQYF.

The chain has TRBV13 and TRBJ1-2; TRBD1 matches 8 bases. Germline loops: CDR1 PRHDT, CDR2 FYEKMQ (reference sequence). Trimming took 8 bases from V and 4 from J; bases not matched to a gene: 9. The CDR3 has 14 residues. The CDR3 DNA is TGTGCCAGCGGGACAGGCCCCGTGGGCTATGGCTACACCTTC. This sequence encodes CASGTGPVGYGYTF.

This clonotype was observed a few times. The CDR3 is CAISEGSAETSTDTQYF. The CDR3 nucleotides are TGTGCCATCAGTGAGGGGTCAGCGGAAACTAGCACAGATACGCAGTATTTT. The chain has TRBV10-3 and TRBJ2-3; D is perhaps TRBD2 (5 bases). The CDR3 loop spans 17 amino acids. Germline V lookup: CDR1 ENHRY, CDR2 SYGVKD. The ends were cut back, 2 bases at V and 0 bases at J, with 15 bases in the middle.

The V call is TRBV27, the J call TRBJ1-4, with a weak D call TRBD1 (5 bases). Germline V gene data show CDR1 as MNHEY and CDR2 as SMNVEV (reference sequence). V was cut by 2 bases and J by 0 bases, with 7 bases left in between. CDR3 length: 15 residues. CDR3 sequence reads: CASSLMGATNEKLFF. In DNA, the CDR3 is TGTGCCAGCAGTTTAATGGGGGCAACTAATGAAAAACTGTTTTTT.

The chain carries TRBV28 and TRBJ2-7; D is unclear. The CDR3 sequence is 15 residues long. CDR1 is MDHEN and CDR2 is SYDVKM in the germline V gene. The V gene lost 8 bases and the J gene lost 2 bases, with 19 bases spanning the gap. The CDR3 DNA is TGTGCCAGCCGACGAGTGGGGTTAAACGCCTACGAGCAGTACTTC. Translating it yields CASRRVGLNAYEQYF.

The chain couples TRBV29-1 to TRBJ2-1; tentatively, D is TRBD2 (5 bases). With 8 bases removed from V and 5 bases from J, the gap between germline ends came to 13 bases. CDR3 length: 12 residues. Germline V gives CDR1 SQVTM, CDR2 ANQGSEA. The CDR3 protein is CSLPGNHNEQFF. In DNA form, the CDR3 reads TGCAGCCTTCCGGGGAACCACAATGAGCAGTTCTTC.

The CDR3 protein is CASSQREEGYEQYF. The CDR3 region has the DNA TGTGCCAGCAGCCAAAGGGAGGAGGGTTACGAGCAGTACTTC. V is TRBV4-2 and J is TRBJ2-7; D is possibly TRBD2 (6 bases). Germline assignment: CDR1 LGHNA and CDR2 YNFKEQ. The CDR3 has 14 amino acids. V was shortened by 2 bases and J by 4 bases, with 12 bases between the two germline ends.

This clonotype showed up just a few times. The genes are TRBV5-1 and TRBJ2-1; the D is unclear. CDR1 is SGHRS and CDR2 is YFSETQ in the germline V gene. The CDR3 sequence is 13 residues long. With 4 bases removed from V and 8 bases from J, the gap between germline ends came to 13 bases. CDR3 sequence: CASSPYGLDEQFF. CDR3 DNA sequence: TGCGCCAGCAGCCCGTACGGTTTGGATGAGCAGTTCTTC.

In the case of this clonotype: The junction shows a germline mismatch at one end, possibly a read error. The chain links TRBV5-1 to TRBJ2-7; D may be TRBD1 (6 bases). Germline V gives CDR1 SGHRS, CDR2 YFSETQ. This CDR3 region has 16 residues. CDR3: CASRLGRGTNSYEQYF. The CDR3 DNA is TGCGCCAGCCGCTTAGGGAGAGGGACAAACTCCTACGAGCAGTACTTC.

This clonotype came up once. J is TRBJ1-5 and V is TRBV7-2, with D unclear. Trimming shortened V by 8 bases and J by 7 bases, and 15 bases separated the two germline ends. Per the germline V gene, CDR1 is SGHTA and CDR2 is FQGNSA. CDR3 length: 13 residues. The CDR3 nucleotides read TGTGCCAGCGGGCAACTCAACGGGCAGCCCCAGCATTTT. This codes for CASGQLNGQPQHF.